This T cell receptor beta chain was recorded in a study of graft-versus-host responses after intestinal transplantation. For the study at large: As for transplant type, recipients had multivisceral, liver-intestinal, or isolated intestinal grafts. Findings of the study overall: Early post-transplant HvG declines were associated with peak circulating GvH clone levels. GvH clones occurred in recipient marrow; some first appeared in ileum or blood.

The trim removed 3 bases at V and 7 bases at J, leaving 12 bases unmatched. The length of the CDR3 is 15 residues. Germline CDR1 MNHEY, CDR2 SMNVEV (reference sequence). About this clone itself: Its antigen is unknown.

Some clones are missing from TCRdb's copy, which holds only in-frame ones; the method was immunoSEQ multiplex PCR. The sample comprises 90,000 to 100,000 clones, more than 70% of which are singletons, and over 1.3% rests with the top ten. The TCR comes from a human patient who received an intestinal transplant, so some T cells may come from the graft donor. This chain joins TRBV27 and TRBJ2-7, with TRBD2 matching over 7 bases. This sample comprised PBMCs, obtained 255 days after intestinal transplant. CDR3: CASSLLGAGWVEQYF. In DNA form, the CDR3 reads TGTGCCAGCAGTTTGTTGGGAGCGGGATGGGTGGAGCAGTACTTC.